What follows describes a single T cell receptor (beta chain). Its antigen remains unknown. At one boundary the junction diverges from the germline segment, which might be a read error. Other nucleotide sequences in the sample specify the same CDR3. The CDR3 loop spans 14 amino acids. The germline V gene encodes CDR1 SSHAT and CDR2 FNYEAQ (reference sequence). The record originates from a study of shared clonotypes between healthy human individuals. Study findings and constraints: In contrast to clonotypes shared by all four donors, non-shared clonotypes had lower generation probabilities.

The donors were adults (healthy and HIV-negative) with no recent acute infections or vaccinations. Assay runs were performed at deep level. Per the original methods: ImmunoSEQ yielded junction-only sequences lacking quality scores, so filtering differed. Profiled with immunoSEQ multiplex PCR; TCRdb holds only in-frame clones, not every one. V and J calls and clone size are those listed in that table; D and trimming were worked out from the DNA. The sample yields about 1.5 million clones, around 98% seen once. Sequenced sample: naive CD4+ T cells sorted from blood. Subset: CD45RA+ positively selected. The chain recombines TRBV7-7 with TRBJ2-2; 7 nucleotides align to TRBD1. The sequence derives from a man in his thirties or forties in good health. For the CDR3, the DNA is TGTGCTAGCAGCCAAGACAGGGCCACCGGGGAGCTGTTTTTT. Translation: CASSQDRATGELFF.